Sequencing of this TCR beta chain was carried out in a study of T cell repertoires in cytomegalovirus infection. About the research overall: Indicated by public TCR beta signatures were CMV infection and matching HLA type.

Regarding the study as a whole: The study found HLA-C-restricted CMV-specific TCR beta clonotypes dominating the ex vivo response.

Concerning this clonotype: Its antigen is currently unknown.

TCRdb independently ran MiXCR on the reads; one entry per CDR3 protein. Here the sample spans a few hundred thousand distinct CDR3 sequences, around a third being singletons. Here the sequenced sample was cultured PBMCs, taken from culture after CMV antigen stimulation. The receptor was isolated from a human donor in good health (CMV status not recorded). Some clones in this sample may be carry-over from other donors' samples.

The CDR3 DNA reads TGTGCCAGCTCCTTTAGCGGGAGGATTAGCCACAATGAGCAGTTCTTC. It translates to CASSFSGRISHNEQFF. This chain connects TRBV6-2 or TRBV6-3 to TRBJ2-1, with 10 bases lining up with TRBD2. CDR1 is MNHEY, CDR2 SVGEGT, per germline. After removal of 8 bases from V and 5 bases from J, the junction contained 12 bases not matched to a gene. This CDR3 has 16 amino acids.